This entry lists 15 T cell receptor beta chains sequenced from one sample in a study of technical replicates of blood from a few donors. Profiling relied on immunoSEQ multiplex PCR, and the TCRdb table lists in-frame clones only, not all of them. The sample includes 60,000 to 70,000 clones, more than 95% of them seen just once. Material: T cells isolated from PBMCs. The receptors shown here come from a human donor in good health.

The chain has TRBV5-1 and TRBJ2-7, with D tentatively TRBD2 (6 bases). V was clipped by 0 bases and J by 2 bases, with 9 bases between them. This CDR3 has 14 residues. Germline CDR1 reads SGHRS; CDR2 reads YFSETQ. CDR3 protein: CASSLVTGAYEQYF. The CDR3 DNA reads TGCGCCAGCAGCTTGGTTACGGGGGCCTACGAGCAGTACTTC.

This chain connects TRBV5-1 to TRBJ2-3, with TRBD2 identical over 9 bases. Losses at the gene ends were 3 bases for V and 4 bases for J; bases not matched to a gene: 9. The CDR3 loop spans 16 amino acids. The germline V gene encodes CDR1 SGHRS and CDR2 YFSETQ. CDR3 sequence reads: CASSSGSGRWADTQYF. DNA for the CDR3: TGCGCCAGCAGCTCAGGCAGCGGGAGGTGGGCAGATACGCAGTATTTT.

The rearrangement joins TRBV2 to TRBJ2-3; the D is unclear. Trimming pared 3 bases from V and 2 bases from J, leaving 12 bases between. CDR1 is SNHLY and CDR2 is FYNNEI in the germline V gene. The CDR3 consists of 15 residues. The CDR3 DNA follows: TGTGCCAGCAGTGATTCTCCGACTTACACAGATACGCAGTATTTT. Amino acid sequence: CASSDSPTYTDTQYF.

The chain couples TRBV19 to TRBJ1-1, with D possibly being TRBD1 (6 bases). CDR3 length: 12 residues. The V and J ends lost 10 bases and 2 bases respectively, with 11 bases between them. Germline CDR1 is LNHDA and CDR2 is SQIVND (reference sequence). The CDR3 loop is CAIQGYNTEAFF. CDR3 in DNA: TGTGCCATACAGGGTTATAACACTGAAGCTTTCTTT. Variable domain in full (rest from reference TRBV19 and TRBJ1-1): DGGITQSPKYLFRKEGQNVTLSCEQNLNHDAMYWYRQDPGQGLRLIYYSQIVNDFQKGDIAEGYSVSREKKESFPLTVTSAQKNPTAFYLCAIQGYNTEAFFGQGTRLTVV.

This rearrangement joins TRBV6-5 to TRBJ1-1; D perhaps matches TRBD1 (6 bases). The V gene lost 10 bases and the J gene lost 11 bases, with 14 bases spanning the gap. Per germline, CDR1 MNHEY and CDR2 SVGAGI. The CDR3 is 10 amino acids. CDR3 sequence: CATGQYSAFF. The CDR3 coding sequence is TGTGCCACCGGACAGTATTCGGCTTTCTTT.

The chain is built from TRBV10-3 and TRBJ2-2, with 8 positions matching TRBD2. Germline V gene data show CDR1 as ENHRY and CDR2 as SYGVKD. Trimming at V came to 10 bases and at J to 7 bases, leaving 14 bases not matched to a gene. CDR3 length: 15 amino acids. The CDR3 coding sequence is TGTGCCAACAAAAAGGAAGTTGCGGGAGGCGGGGAGCTGTTTTTT. This translates into CANKKEVAGGGELFF.

The chain combines TRBV5-6 with TRBJ1-1, with 10 bases identical to TRBD1. Germline V gives CDR1 SGHDT, CDR2 YYEEEE. This CDR3 contains 17 residues. The trim removed 0 bases at V and 4 bases at J, leaving 9 bases unmatched. CDR3 DNA sequence: TGTGCCAGCAGCTTGGGGTGGGGACAGGGGCGAGTCACTGAAGCTTTCTTT. Translation gives CASSLGWGQGRVTEAFF.

This chain links TRBV9 with TRBJ2-1; D gene uncertain. Trimming removed 2 bases from V and 0 bases from J, with 9 bases in between. The CDR3 runs 15 residues. Germline CDR1 reads SGDLS; CDR2 reads YYNGEE. CDR3 protein: CASSVYPISYNEQFF. In DNA form, the CDR3 reads TGTGCCAGCAGCGTGTACCCTATCTCCTACAATGAGCAGTTCTTC.

The V gene is TRBV7-3, the J gene TRBJ2-7; D gene unclear. The V end was cut by 6 bases, the J end by 1 base, with 10 bases between. Per germline, CDR1 SGHTA and CDR2 FQGTGA. The CDR3 consists of 13 residues. CDR3: CASSSTGSYEQYF. Here the CDR3 DNA reads TGTGCCAGCAGTTCGACTGGGTCCTACGAGCAGTACTTC.

This CDR3 reads CASSPSDNGRYGYTF. Written as DNA, the CDR3 is TGTGCCAGCAGCCCATCCGACAACGGGAGGTATGGCTACACCTTC. V gene TRBV14 combines with J gene TRBJ1-2, with D unclear. V was shortened by 4 bases and J by 5 bases, with 17 bases between the two germline ends. The germline V gene encodes CDR1 SGHDN and CDR2 FVKESK. The CDR3 is made up of 15 amino acids. The entire variable domain, with the rest obtained from reference TRBV14 and TRBJ1-2, is as follows: EAGVTQFPSHSVIEKGQTVTLRCDPISGHDNLYWYRRVMGKEIKFLLHFVKESKQDESGMPNNRFLAERTGGTYSTLKVQPAELEDSGVYFCASSPSDNGRYGYTFGSGTRLTVV.

This clone appeared once. This chain uses TRBV4-1 with TRBJ2-2, with D tentatively TRBD2 (5 bases). The germline gives CDR1 MGHRA, CDR2 YSYEKL. Trimming stripped 0 bases from V and 4 bases from J, with 6 bases between. The CDR3 length is 14 residues. This CDR3 reads CASSQERGTGELFF. CDR3 DNA sequence: TGCGCCAGCAGCCAAGAACGGGGCACCGGGGAGCTGTTTTTT.

Concerning this clone: The junction departs from germline at one end; a sequencing error may be responsible. The V and J genes are TRBV7-9 and TRBJ2-1; TRBD2 matches at 14 bases. The CDR3 contains 18 residues. In germline, CDR1 is SEHNR, CDR2 FQNEAQ (reference sequence). The CDR3 DNA follows: TGTGCCAGCAGCCAATTCGGACTAGCGGGAGGTACCTACAGTGAGCAGTTCTTC. It specifies CASSQFGLAGGTYSEQFF.

As concerns this clone: Other DNA sequences in this sample translate to the same CDR3. The genes are TRBV7-9 and TRBJ2-7; D remains unclear. The CDR3 extends over 11 amino acids. Deletions cut 5 bases from V and 3 bases from J, with 5 bases between. Per germline, CDR1 SEHNR and CDR2 FQNEAQ (reference sequence). CDR3 sequence (DNA): TGTGCCAGCAGCCCAGGCTACGAGCAGTACTTC. This codes for CASSPGYEQYF.

The V and J genes are TRBV11-2 and TRBJ1-5, with D tentatively TRBD1 (5 bases). The CDR3 contains 14 residues. Germline V gene sequence: CDR1 SGHAT, CDR2 FQNNGV. The V end was cut by 0 bases, the J end by 6 bases, with 9 bases between. CDR3 residues: CASSLDRAGQPQHF. In nucleotides, the CDR3 is TGTGCCAGCAGCTTAGACAGGGCTGGTCAGCCCCAGCATTTT.

V usage is TRBV5-5 and J usage is TRBJ1-5, with D possibly TRBD1 on 6 matching bases. The CDR3 is 13 residues long. Germline CDR1 reads SGHKS; CDR2 reads YYEKEE (reference sequence). Trimming cost V 4 bases and J 7 bases, with 12 bases left between them. CDR3 amino acids: CASSLRGTQPQHF. The CDR3 DNA reads TGTGCCAGCAGCCTCAGGGGTACGCAGCCCCAGCATTTT.